This T cell receptor (beta chain) comes out of a study of PD-L1 blockade in urothelial cancer. Repertoires were generated with immunoSEQ multiplex PCR, while TCRdb's copy carries only in-frame clones and drops some. The data hold 25,000 to 30,000 clones, with more than 75% observed a single time. Germline-derived CDR1 and CDR2 are SGDLS and YYNGEE. The trim removed 4 bases at V and 1 base at J, leaving 7 bases unmatched. The CDR3 has 15 amino acids. This chain uses TRBV9 with TRBJ2-7, with 8 bases aligning to TRBD1. This TCR derives from a man aged 50-59 years with urothelial cancer. The sample was PBMCs, taken around atezolizumab (anti-PD-L1) treatment. In nucleotides, the CDR3 is TGTGCCAGCAGCCCCCGGGACAGGTCATCCTACGAGCAGTACTTC. Its protein product is CASSPRDRSSYEQYF.